The text below deals with one T cell receptor beta chain. This sample is drawn from a study of blood T cell repertoires in COVID-19. Study background: Both acute and convalescent COVID-19 samples were obtained from the United States, Italy and Spain. The cDNA or gDNA used as material had been derived from T cells, B-cell-depleted T cells, or PBMCs.

As handled by the study authors: The authors estimated nucleated cell counts from reference gene primer amplification. Some clones are missing from TCRdb's copy, which holds only in-frame ones; the method was immunoSEQ multiplex PCR. V and J calls plus clone size are reproduced from that table; the DNA served to infer D and trimming. The data contain 250,000 to 300,000 clones, roughly 90% of them singletons. Germline V lookup: CDR1 SGHRS, CDR2 YFSETQ. V was shortened by 6 bases and J by 4 bases, with 13 bases between the two germline ends. The CDR3 is 13 amino acids. The sample was peripheral blood. The gene calls are TRBV5-1 and TRBJ1-1; possible D gene TRBD1, 5 bases. The receptor was isolated from a woman between 45 and 60 years old who had recovered from COVID-19. Written as DNA, the CDR3 is TGCGCCAGCACCGCTGGGCAGGGCACTGAAGCTTTCTTT. Translation gives CASTAGQGTEAFF.